This T cell receptor (beta chain) was identified during a study of metastatic and nonmetastatic thyroid tumors. Study as a whole: The study looked at repertoires side by side in blood and in tumor or nodule tissue from malignant and benign thyroid patients. The study, taken as a whole, reports: A significant increase in TCR beta diversity was reportedly seen in malignant thyroid tumors relative to benign nodules, in blood and tumor.

Per the original data handling: Between-group CDR3 differences, defined by clinicopathological status, yielded a distant-metastasis classifier for papillary thyroid cancer. TCRdb re-called the PCR reads through MiXCR. The V and J calls were determined by TCRdb, not by the authors. The sample shows more than 10,000 clones, 20% to 25% of them seen only once. The CDR3 sequence is 14 residues long. Germline CDR1 SGHTA, CDR2 FQGNSA. Every patient underwent thyroid surgery untreated. Comment on this clone: The target antigen is unknown. One end of the junction varies from germline; a read error may be responsible.

This clonotype was sampled from a female donor with papillary thyroid cancer or a benign thyroid nodule (not recorded which). Some clones in this sample may be carry-over from other donors' samples. The J gene is TRBJ2-5, the V gene TRBV7-2; D remains unclear. The sample consisted of blood. The CDR3 region has the DNA TGTGGCAGCATCTTAGCACGGATTGTTGAGACACAGTACTTC. Its protein is CGSILARIVETQYF.